The 4 T cell receptor beta chains below all came from one sample that was sequenced in a study of chemoradiotherapy in HPV16-positive cancers. TCRdb's copy holds only in-frame clones and misses some; the assay was immunoSEQ multiplex PCR. The data contain about 14,000 clones, 60% to 75% of them singletons. Sampling was conducted from a patient who underwent chemoradiotherapy. These receptors were obtained from a human donor with HPV-associated anogenital cancer.

This clone was recorded only once. The V call is TRBV27, the J call TRBJ1-4, with a possible D match to TRBD1 (6 bases). The CDR3 covers 15 residues. The V gene's germline CDR1 is MNHEY and CDR2 SMNVEV (reference sequence). Between the trimmed V and J ends, which lost 7 bases and 5 bases, there was a span of 17 bases. DNA for the CDR3: TGTGCCAGCAACCACGCCGGGACACCCAATGAAAAACTGTTTTTT. This sequence encodes CASNHAGTPNEKLFF.

V is TRBV14 and J is TRBJ2-5, with D perhaps TRBD1 (5 bases). Trimming shortened V by 4 bases and J by 1 base, and 7 bases separated the two germline ends. Germline-derived CDR1 and CDR2 are SGHDN and FVKESK. CDR3 length equals 13 residues. The CDR3 loop is CASSRTFQETQYF. In nucleotides, the CDR3 is TGTGCCAGCAGCCGGACATTCCAAGAGACCCAGTACTTC. Combining the CDR3 with reference TRBV14 and TRBJ2-5 gives the whole variable domain EAGVTQFPSHSVIEKGQTVTLRCDPISGHDNLYWYRRVMGKEIKFLLHFVKESKQDESGMPNNRFLAERTGGTYSTLKVQPAELEDSGVYFCASSRTFQETQYFGPGTRLLVL.

This chain connects TRBV2 to TRBJ1-2; TRBD1 aligns across 7 bases. This CDR3 spans 15 amino acids. Looked up from germline, CDR1 is SNHLY and CDR2 is FYNNEI. Germline trimming cut 6 bases from V and 3 bases from J; bases unmatched to any gene: 10. CDR3 DNA sequence: TGTGCCAGCAGCTCACGAGGGGGCCGTGACTATGGCTACACCTTC. Encoded protein: CASSSRGGRDYGYTF.

This clone has only a few counts. V gene TRBV7-3 combines with J gene TRBJ2-7, with 9 bases aligning to TRBD2. The CDR3 consists of 16 residues. Germline CDR1 reads SGHTA; CDR2 reads FQGTGA. The junction had 11 bases not matched to a gene; V was cut back by 3 bases and J by 5 bases. CDR3 coding DNA: TGTGCCAGCAGCTTTGCCGGGACTAGCCGTATGGACGAGCAGTACTTC. Translation gives CASSFAGTSRMDEQYF.